The rows below give T cell receptor beta chains drawn from one sample of a study of identical twins. TCRdb independently ran MiXCR on the 5' RACE reads; one entry per CDR3 protein. Of approximately 500,000 distinct CDR3 sequences in the sample, 24% were seen once. The same sample was also studied in work on T cells expressing NK-cell markers.

Sequenced material: CD4+ T cells sorted from blood. The receptors were sampled from a woman between 18 and 30 years old in good health. CDR3s include the opening cysteine and the closing phenylalanine or tryptophan.

v_gene,j_gene,CDR3aa
TRBV7-8,TRBJ2-7,CASSSASGGYYEQYF
TRBV9,TRBJ1-1,CASSVEVNTEAFF
TRBV6-5,TRBJ2-2,CASSYSRPREAGELFF
TRBV7-6,TRBJ2-7,CASSLGTAGTYEQYF
TRBV2,TRBJ1-1,CASSRQGKNTEAFF
TRBV11-2,TRBJ2-1,CASSLVPTSGRNNEQFF
TRBV20-1,TRBJ2-1,CSALRGLSSYNEQFF
TRBV3-1,TRBJ2-2,CASSQGGAGELFF
TRBV7-9,TRBJ1-5,CASSRGADSNQPQHF
TRBV20-1,TRBJ1-4,CSARGDSPTTNEKLFF
TRBV20-1,TRBJ2-1,CSARATGGESYNEQFF
TRBV20-1,TRBJ2-7,CSARTNQRESASYEQYF
TRBV20-1,TRBJ1-1,CSALTVWDEAFF
TRBV7-2,TRBJ1-3,CASRETGTGNTIYF
TRBV6-5,TRBJ2-2,CASTSVWTGGTGELFF
TRBV12-3/TRBV12-4,TRBJ2-5,CASSSWETQYF
TRBV4-1,TRBJ1-2,CASSPGPSYYGYTF
TRBV12-3/TRBV12-4,TRBJ2-7,CASSLSLLSYEQYF
TRBV29-1,TRBJ2-6,CSVGTGDYWANVLTF
TRBV7-9,TRBJ1-4,CASSLTGREKLFF
TRBV20-1,TRBJ2-1,CSAFESSYNEQFF
TRBV3-1,TRBJ2-1,CASSLWTGGFYNEQFF
TRBV6-5,TRBJ2-7,CASSYSTAGGSYEQYF
TRBV10-3,TRBJ2-4,CATRGPGGAKNIQYF
TRBV30,TRBJ2-2,CAWNKSPAPTNTGELFF
TRBV4-2,TRBJ2-7,CASSSGHFCEQYF
TRBV20-1,TRBJ2-7,CSAIKLAETYEQYF
TRBV5-8,TRBJ2-3,CASSVGQSTDTQYF
TRBV20-1,TRBJ2-3,CSARDLSGRLEDTQYF
TRBV3-1,TRBJ1-4,CASSLQGTTNEKLFF
TRBV6-5,TRBJ2-7,CASSYSHGTSGSYEQYF
TRBV18,TRBJ1-6,CASSPPLRDGVRGSPLHF
TRBV6-1,TRBJ2-3,CASKAGDSSDTQYF
TRBV7-9,TRBJ2-7,CASSLRRERHEQYF
TRBV7-2,TRBJ1-1,CASSLSGSAEAFF
TRBV25-1,TRBJ2-7,CASNRDGVNYEQYF
TRBV20-1,TRBJ2-1,CSAGTSGREQFF
TRBV20-1,TRBJ2-7,CSASGSHRDEQYF
TRBV5-1,TRBJ1-2,CASSPVGPVYGYTF
TRBV20-1,TRBJ2-5,CSASMGRETQYF
TRBV20-1,TRBJ2-7,CRVDRDLYEQYF
TRBV6-5,TRBJ1-2,CASSIQGLSGYTF
TRBV11-1,TRBJ2-7,CASSLGRHGTGDGSEQYF
TRBV10-3,TRBJ2-4,CAISDKRPRGLAKNIQYF
TRBV6-1,TRBJ2-2,CASTLRGTELTGELFF
TRBV5-6,TRBJ1-6,CASSRRGLRSPLHF
TRBV10-3,TRBJ2-5,CATGSVGTGETQYF
TRBV7-6,TRBJ1-1,CASSSTTGAMNTEAFF
TRBV27,TRBJ2-2,CASRPLAGRYTGELFF
TRBV20-1,TRBJ2-5,CSATREIETQYF
TRBV15,TRBJ2-3,CATSRTGTSGVFGTQYF
TRBV6-5,TRBJ1-6,CASSYSSGDNSPLHF
TRBV18,TRBJ2-5,CASSGGPYKETQYF
TRBV11-2,TRBJ2-3,CASSLRGVATDTQYF
TRBV6-5,TRBJ2-5,CASSYGGRWRETQYF
TRBV7-9,TRBJ2-5,CASSRLLAPGVKETQYF
TRBV5-1,TRBJ2-3,CASSLKVTPLTDTQYF
TRBV6-5,TRBJ2-1,CASSYTGQGEQFF